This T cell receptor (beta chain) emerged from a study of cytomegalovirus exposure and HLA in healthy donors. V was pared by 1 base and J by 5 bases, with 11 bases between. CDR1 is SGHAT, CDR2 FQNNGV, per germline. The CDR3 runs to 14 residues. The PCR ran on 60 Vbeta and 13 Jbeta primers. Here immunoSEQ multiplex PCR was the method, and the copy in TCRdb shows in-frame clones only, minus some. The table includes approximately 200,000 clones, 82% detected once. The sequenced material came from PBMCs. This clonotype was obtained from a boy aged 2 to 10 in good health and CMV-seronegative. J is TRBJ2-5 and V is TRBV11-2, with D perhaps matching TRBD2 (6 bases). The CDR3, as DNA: TGTGCCAGCAGCTTAGGGGGGAGGCCCGAGACCCAGTACTTC. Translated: CASSLGGRPETQYF. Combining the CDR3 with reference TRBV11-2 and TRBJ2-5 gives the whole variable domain EAGVAQSPRYKIIEKRQSVAFWCNPISGHATLYWYQQILGQGPKLLIQFQNNGVVDDSQLPKDRFSAERLKGVDSTLKIQPAKLEDSAVYLCASSLGGRPETQYFGPGTRLLVL.